The 13 T cell receptor beta chains reported below all come from one sample, sequenced in a study of blood T cells in healthy people across ages. A second PCR, run for roughly 7 to 12 cycles, used a sample-barcoded 5' primer plus a J-beta primer mix. TCRdb fed the 5' RACE reads into MiXCR, producing one record per CDR3 protein. The sample lists around 1.5 million distinct CDR3 sequences; 59% were seen once. The sequenced material came from blood. The receptors come from a man between 18 and 35 years old in good health.

This chain joins TRBV29-1 and TRBJ1-2; D is unresolved. Trimming removed 5 bases at V and 6 bases at J, with 25 bases between. The CDR3 consists of 16 residues. CDR1 and CDR2 from the germline V gene are SQVTM and ANQGSEA. CDR3 in DNA: TGCAGCGTTTTGCCCGGGGAGGTCAGTGAAAACGATGGCTACACCTTC. Its protein is CSVLPGEVSENDGYTF.

The CDR3 bases are TGCAGTGCTGGGGACAGGATCCAAGAGACCCAGTACTTC. Amino acid sequence: CSAGDRIQETQYF. The chain combines TRBV20-1 with TRBJ2-5, with 8 nucleotides matching TRBD1. The germline V gene encodes CDR1 DFQATT and CDR2 SNEGSKA (reference sequence). The V and J ends lost 5 bases and 1 base, in that order; junction bases with no gene match: 3. The CDR3 spans 13 residues.

The V and J genes are TRBV6-2 or TRBV6-3 and TRBJ2-6; D may correspond to TRBD1 or TRBD2 (7 bases each). Trimming took 0 bases from V and 0 from J, leaving 12 bases between them. Germline values: CDR1 MNHEY, CDR2 SVGEGT. This CDR3 has 18 amino acids. The CDR3 reads CASSYSQGGNSGANVLTF. CDR3 nucleotide sequence: TGTGCCAGCAGTTACTCGCAGGGGGGGAACTCTGGGGCCAACGTCCTGACTTTC.

A single count supports this clonotype. One end of the junction varies from germline; a read error may be responsible. The rearrangement joins TRBV7-8 to TRBJ2-1, with 8 bases lining up with TRBD2. This CDR3 contains 16 residues. Germline V gives CDR1 SGHVS, CDR2 FQNEAQ. CDR3: CASSSPTGLGDNQQFF. In DNA, the CDR3 is TGTGCCAGCAGCTCTCCTACGGGACTAGGTGACAATCAGCAGTTCTTC.

This clonotype is a singleton in its sample. V is TRBV20-1 and J is TRBJ2-1; unclear D gene. Germline V lookup: CDR1 DFQATT, CDR2 SNEGSKA (reference sequence). The CDR3 loop spans 14 amino acids. The V end was cut by 1 base, the J end by 0 bases, with 7 bases between. CDR3 loop: CSARGLFSYNEQFF. DNA of the CDR3: TGCAGTGCTAGAGGACTCTTCTCCTACAATGAGCAGTTCTTC.

The V and J genes are TRBV3-1 and TRBJ2-2, with TRBD2 matching 9 bases. The CDR3 contains 18 residues. The ends lost 1 base at V and 7 bases at J; junction bases unmatched: 13. Germline loops: CDR1 LGHDT, CDR2 YNNKEL (reference sequence). CDR3 in amino acids: CASSQVWVAGAHGGELFF. The CDR3 DNA reads TGTGCCAGCAGCCAAGTGTGGGTAGCGGGGGCGCACGGCGGGGAGCTGTTTTTT.

The rearrangement uses TRBV29-1 and TRBJ1-5; D is undetermined. The V gene lost 0 bases and the J gene lost 12 bases, with 9 bases spanning the gap. CDR1 is SQVTM, CDR2 ANQGSEA, per germline. The CDR3 has 11 residues. The CDR3 DNA reads TGCAGCGTTGAAGATCAGTCGGTCCAGCATTTT. This sequence encodes CSVEDQSVQHF.

The V and J genes are TRBV6-2 or TRBV6-3 and TRBJ2-5; D is unresolved. Germline values: CDR1 MNHEY, CDR2 SVGEGT. V lost 5 bases and J 11 bases, leaving 21 bases between the germline ends. This CDR3 is built from 14 residues. In DNA, the CDR3 is TGTGCCAGCAGTCCCCTAGATGTTTCCAATGAGCAGTACTTC. It encodes CASSPLDVSNEQYF.

The chain links TRBV28 to TRBJ1-1; 12 nucleotides agree with TRBD1. This CDR3 is built from 16 residues. V gave up 8 bases and J gave up 0 bases; unmatched junction bases: 7. Germline lookup yields CDR1 MDHEN and CDR2 SYDVKM. The CDR3 here is CASVLGQGAMNTEAFF. DNA of the CDR3: TGTGCCAGCGTGTTGGGACAGGGGGCCATGAACACTGAAGCTTTCTTT.

The genes are TRBV7-2 and TRBJ2-7; 7 bases align to TRBD2. V lost 1 base and J lost 2; bases outside the gene matches: 8. The CDR3 spans 16 residues. Germline V lookup: CDR1 SGHTA, CDR2 FQGNSA. This CDR3 is CASSLGRGSGTYEQYF. The CDR3 nucleotides are TGTGCCAGCAGCTTAGGGCGGGGGAGCGGGACCTACGAGCAGTACTTC.

The chain combines TRBV12-3 or TRBV12-4 with TRBJ2-3; D not resolved. This CDR3 region has 14 residues. V was trimmed by 5 bases and J by 4 bases, leaving 13 bases between them. CDR3 residues: CASSPRILADTQYF. DNA of the CDR3: TGTGCCAGCAGTCCCAGAATCTTGGCAGATACGCAGTATTTT.

V gene TRBV20-1 combines with J gene TRBJ2-5, with TRBD2 matching over 10 bases. Per germline, CDR1 DFQATT and CDR2 SNEGSKA (reference sequence). CDR3 length: 15 amino acids. Trimming cost V 5 bases and J 4 bases; bases outside gene matches: 10. The CDR3: CSAGGSGRAPETQYF. The CDR3 nucleotides read TGCAGTGCTGGCGGCAGCGGGAGGGCCCCAGAGACCCAGTACTTC.

V usage is TRBV20-1 and J usage is TRBJ1-1, with TRBD1 identical over 7 bases. CDR3 size: 14 residues. With 6 bases clipped from V and 0 bases from J, the junction kept 7 bases outside the gene matches. CDR1 and CDR2 from the germline V gene are DFQATT and SNEGSKA (reference sequence). The CDR3 DNA follows: TGCAGTGCCAACAGGGGTCAAATGAACACTGAAGCTTTCTTT. It translates to CSANRGQMNTEAFF.